The rows below give T cell receptor beta chains drawn from one sample of a study of cytomegalovirus exposure and HLA in healthy donors. Here immunoSEQ multiplex PCR was the method, and the copy in TCRdb shows in-frame clones only, minus some. The sample includes roughly 160,000 clones, 80% of them seen just once. Sample: PBMCs. All receptors derive from a man younger than 45 in good health and CMV-seronegative. Both conserved end residues are part of each CDR3. Fields, in order: CDR3 length, V gene, clone size, J gene, D gene, CDR3 protein, CDR3 DNA. D genes are given only for firm matches. Part of the rows lack a size; the others show once, few, many or a class for expanded clones.

>17|TRBV2|NA|TRBJ2-7|TRBD1
CASTVESSRDSSYEQYF
TGTGCCAGCACTGTCGAGAGCTCCCGGGACAGCTCCTACGAGCAGTACTTC
>14|TRBV7-9|NA|TRBJ2-7|NA
CASSLGQGIREQYF
TGTGCCAGCAGCTTAGGGCAGGGGATCCGGGAGCAGTACTTC
>12|TRBV6-5|NA|TRBJ2-1|NA
CASKASGPGEFF
TGTGCCAGCAAAGCCAGTGGGCCCGGGGAGTTCTTC
>11|TRBV7-9|once|TRBJ2-7|NA
CASSLGREQYF
TGTGCCAGCAGCTTAGGGCGGGAGCAGTACTTC
>15|TRBV25-1|few|TRBJ1-1|NA
CASSDRGLGDTEAFF
TGTGCCAGCAGTGACAGGGGCTTAGGGGACACTGAAGCTTTCTTT
>16|TRBV9|once|TRBJ2-1|TRBD2
CASSAYSGSSYNEQFF
TGTGCCAGCAGCGCTTATAGCGGGAGCTCCTACAATGAGCAGTTCTTC
>14|TRBV12-5|NA|TRBJ2-2|TRBD1
CASRGQSDTGELFF
TGTGCTAGTAGGGGACAGAGCGACACCGGGGAGCTGTTTTTT
>11|TRBV27|NA|TRBJ1-2|NA
CASTAGEGYTF
TGTGCCAGCACCGCAGGGGAAGGCTACACCTTC
>13|TRBV5-1|few|TRBJ1-5|NA
CASTRSGNQPQHF
TGCGCCAGCACGCGTTCGGGGAACCAGCCCCAGCATTTT
>15|TRBV9|NA|TRBJ2-1|NA
CASTTQGDALSEQFF
TGTGCCAGCACGACTCAGGGTGACGCTCTCAGTGAGCAGTTCTTC